This entry lists 14 T cell receptor beta chains sequenced from one sample in a study of human T cells and chemical hapten exposure. Time point here: pre-sensitization, week 0. The treatment denotes: therapeutic diphenylcyclopropenone sensitization with weekly scalp DPC. One entry per CDR3 protein, called by TCRdb with MiXCR from the RACE reads. The table includes 300,000 to 400,000 distinct CDR3 sequences, approximately 5.1% detected once. The source was whole blood, collected in connection with sensitization to the hapten diphenylcyclopropenone (DPC). The receptors come from a woman aged 45 to 65 with alopecia areata. Some clones in this sample may be carry-over from other donors' samples.

This clonotype showed up many times. The chain combines TRBV29-1 with TRBJ2-5; the D gene is possibly TRBD1 (6 bases). CDR3 size: 13 residues. Germline assignment: CDR1 SQVTM and CDR2 ANQGSEA. V shed 5 bases and J shed 5 bases, with 15 bases lying between them. This CDR3 is CSVNPQGTETQYF. The CDR3 coding sequence is TGCAGCGTTAACCCACAGGGCACGGAGACCCAGTACTTC.

This clonotype was counted many times. The genes are TRBV5-4 and TRBJ2-3; no clear D gene. The CDR3 runs 13 residues. V lost 2 bases to trimming and J lost 3 bases, with 7 bases between them. Per the germline V gene, CDR1 is SGHNT and CDR2 is YYREEE (reference sequence). The CDR3 DNA is TGTGCCAGCAGCTTCTCAGGAACAGATACGCAGTATTTT. Translating it yields CASSFSGTDTQYF.

This clonotype showed up many times. The genes are TRBV7-9 and TRBJ2-1, with 11 bases that match TRBD2. CDR3 length: 15 residues. Germline-derived CDR1 and CDR2 are SEHNR and FQNEAQ (reference sequence). V dropped 5 bases and J dropped 8; count of bases not matched to a gene: 8. In DNA, the CDR3 is TGTGCCAGCAGCCACGTAACTAGCGGGAGTCATGAGCAGTTCTTC. Translation: CASSHVTSGSHEQFF.

This chain joins TRBV2 and TRBJ2-5, with 8 bases lining up with TRBD1. CDR3 length: 13 amino acids. V lost 6 bases, J lost 7 bases, and 7 bases stayed unmatched. Germline loops: CDR1 SNHLY, CDR2 FYNNEI. As DNA, the CDR3 is TGTGCCAGCAGGGGACAGGTCATAAGGACCCAGTACTTC. It yields the protein CASRGQVIRTQYF.

This clonotype was observed a few times. This chain uses TRBV13 with TRBJ1-2; 10 positions agree with TRBD1. The CDR3 contains 15 residues. Germline V gene sequence: CDR1 PRHDT, CDR2 FYEKMQ (reference sequence). Unmatched junction bases numbered 5, after V lost 5 bases and J lost 2 bases. CDR3 bases: TGTGCCAGCAGCACCGGGACAGGGGTAAACTATGGCTACACCTTC. It yields the protein CASSTGTGVNYGYTF.

The rearrangement joins TRBV20-1 to TRBJ2-1; 13 positions agree with TRBD2. CDR3 length: 16 residues. J gave up 9 bases and V 7 bases, and 15 bases lay outside the gene matches. Germline lookup yields CDR1 DFQATT and CDR2 SNEGSKA (reference sequence). The CDR3 DNA follows: TGCAGTGGTCCCCGGGCCGGGACTAGCGGGAAGGGTGAGCAGTTCTTC. Its protein is CSGPRAGTSGKGEQFF.

This clonotype came up many times. The chain links TRBV6-6 to TRBJ1-5; D is ambiguous. V was pared by 10 bases and J by 2 bases, with 12 bases between. This CDR3 has 13 amino acids. The germline V gene encodes CDR1 MNHNY and CDR2 SVGAGI (reference sequence). CDR3 region: CATARVGNQPQHF. CDR3 sequence (DNA): TGTGCCACCGCAAGGGTAGGCAATCAGCCCCAGCATTTT.

This chain uses TRBV3-1 with TRBJ1-5; TRBD1 aligns across 10 bases. CDR1 is LGHDT, CDR2 YNNKEL, per germline (reference sequence). CDR3 length: 17 amino acids. After removal of 0 bases from V and 7 bases from J, the junction contained 9 bases not matched to a gene. The CDR3 is CASSQDPRQGAGQPQHF. The DNA of the CDR3 is TGTGCCAGCAGCCAAGATCCTCGACAGGGGGCTGGACAGCCCCAGCATTTT.

This clonotype showed up many times. J is TRBJ2-7 and V is TRBV2, with D unresolved. The CDR3 has 12 residues. Between the trimmed V and J ends, which lost 4 bases and 2 bases, there was a span of 6 bases. Germline CDR1 SNHLY, CDR2 FYNNEI. The CDR3 loop is CASSAGPYEQYF. CDR3 coding DNA: TGTGCCAGCAGTGCCGGTCCCTACGAGCAGTACTTC. The full variable domain, its missing parts supplied by reference TRBV2 and TRBJ2-7, is EPEVTQTPSHQVTQMGQEVILRCVPISNHLYFYWYRQILGQKVEFLVSFYNNEISEKSEIFDDQFSVERPDGSNFTLKIRSTKLEDSAMYFCASSAGPYEQYFGPGTRLTVT.

In this sample, this clonotype turned up many times. This chain connects TRBV27 to TRBJ2-5; no clear D. There are 13 residues in the CDR3. From germline, CDR1 is MNHEY and CDR2 SMNVEV (reference sequence). V gave up 4 bases and J gave up 0 bases, with 6 bases separating them. The CDR3 region has the DNA TGTGCCAGCAGTTCTAGGTACCAAGAGACCCAGTACTTC. Translating gives CASSSRYQETQYF.

This clonotype was counted only a few times. The CDR3 protein is CASSLDRGNQETQYF. The CDR3 DNA sequence: TGCGCCAGCAGCTTGGACAGGGGAAACCAAGAGACCCAGTACTTC. This sequence joins TRBV5-1 and TRBJ2-5, with 7 bases identical to TRBD1. This CDR3 is built from 15 residues. V was pared by 0 bases and J by 0 bases, with 2 bases of the junction left unmatched. Germline V gene sequence: CDR1 SGHRS, CDR2 YFSETQ.

Many counts were recorded for this clonotype. The chain links TRBV18 to TRBJ2-7; TRBD2 might be the D (5 bases). V lost 5 bases and J lost 2, with 13 bases in between. Germline loops: CDR1 KGHSH, CDR2 LQKENI. The CDR3 has 14 residues. CDR3 protein: CASSEYEGAYEQYF. DNA for the CDR3: TGTGCCAGCTCAGAATATGAGGGAGCCTACGAGCAGTACTTC.

The sample holds many counts of this clonotype. J is TRBJ2-2 and V is TRBV14; the match to TRBD1 covers 8 bases. Germline lookup yields CDR1 SGHDN and CDR2 FVKESK. V was clipped by 2 bases and J by 5 bases; unmatched bases: 7. The CDR3 extends over 16 amino acids. The DNA for the CDR3 is TGTGCCAGCAGCCAAATTAACAGACAGGGGACCGGGGAGCTGTTTTTT. This encodes CASSQINRQGTGELFF.

This clonotype occurred many times. The rearrangement links TRBV6-1 to TRBJ1-1; possibly TRBD1 for D (6 bases). Germline V gene data show CDR1 as MNHNS and CDR2 as SASEGT. The germline V and J ends were trimmed by 2 bases and 4 bases, with 20 bases remaining between them. CDR3 length: 17 amino acids. The DNA for the CDR3 is TGTGCCAGCAGTGAATCTAGGTCGCGGGGGCTCGGCACTGAAGCTTTCTTT. Translation gives CASSESRSRGLGTEAFF.